This entry features one T cell receptor beta chain sequence. Its antigen is not identified. At one end the junction does not follow the germline gene, possibly because of a read error. Total RNA, at least 5.5 micrograms per sample, was extracted from PBMCs. The CDR3 length is 16 residues. Per the germline V gene, CDR1 is GTSNPN and CDR2 is SVGIG (reference sequence). Together with a sample-barcoded 5' primer, a J-beta primer mix was included in a second PCR lasting about 7 to 11 cycles. Via MiXCR, TCRdb re-called the 5' RACE reads, giving one row per CDR3 protein. The sample lists over a million distinct CDR3 sequences, 42% seen once, with about 4% in the top ten. The sample belongs to a study of blood T cells in healthy people across ages. Study-wide results and caveats: With naive T cell percentage, TCR beta diversity showed a strong correlation. Per million T cells, TCR beta diversity dropped about linearly as age rose.

The clonotype comes from a woman under 30 in good health. Specimen: blood. The V and J genes are TRBV30 and TRBJ2-1; TRBD2 aligns across 11 bases. The CDR3 sequence: CAWSPSGGMIYNGQFF. The CDR3, as DNA: TGTGCCTGGAGTCCTAGCGGGGGGATGATTTACAATGGGCAGTTCTTC.